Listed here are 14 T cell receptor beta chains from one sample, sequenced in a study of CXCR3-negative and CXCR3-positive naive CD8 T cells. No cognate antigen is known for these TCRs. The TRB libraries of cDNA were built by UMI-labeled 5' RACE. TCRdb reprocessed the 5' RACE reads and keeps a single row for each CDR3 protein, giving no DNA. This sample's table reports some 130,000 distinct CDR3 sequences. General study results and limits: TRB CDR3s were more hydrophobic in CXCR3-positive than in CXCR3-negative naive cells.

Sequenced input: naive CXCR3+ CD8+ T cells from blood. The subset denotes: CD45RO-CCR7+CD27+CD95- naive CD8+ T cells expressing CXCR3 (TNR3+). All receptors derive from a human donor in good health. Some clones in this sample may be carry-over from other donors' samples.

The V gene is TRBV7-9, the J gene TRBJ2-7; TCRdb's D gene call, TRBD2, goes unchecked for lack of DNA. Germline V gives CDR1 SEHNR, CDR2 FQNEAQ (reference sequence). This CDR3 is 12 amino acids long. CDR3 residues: CASSAMRDEQYF.

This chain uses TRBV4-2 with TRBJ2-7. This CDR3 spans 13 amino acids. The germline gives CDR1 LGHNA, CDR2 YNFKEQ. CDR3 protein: CASSPEKSSEQYF.

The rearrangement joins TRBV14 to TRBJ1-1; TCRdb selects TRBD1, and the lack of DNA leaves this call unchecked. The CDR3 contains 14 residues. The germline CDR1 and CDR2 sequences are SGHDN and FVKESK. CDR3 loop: CASSQVAGAPEAFF.

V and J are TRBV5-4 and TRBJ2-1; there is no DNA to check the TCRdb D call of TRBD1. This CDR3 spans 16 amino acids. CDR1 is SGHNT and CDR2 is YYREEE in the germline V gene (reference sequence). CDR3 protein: CASSSRQLSSYNEQFF.

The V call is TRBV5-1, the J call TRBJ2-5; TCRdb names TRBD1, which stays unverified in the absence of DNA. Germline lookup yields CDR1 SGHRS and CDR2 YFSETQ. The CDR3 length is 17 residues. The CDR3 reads CASSLSIGTGWGETQYF.

CDR3: CATSRNRDSYNEQFF. The rearrangement links TRBV15 to TRBJ2-1; TCRdb's D gene call, TRBD1, goes unchecked for lack of DNA. CDR3 length: 15 residues. The germline V gene has CDR1 LNHNV and CDR2 YYDKDF (reference sequence).

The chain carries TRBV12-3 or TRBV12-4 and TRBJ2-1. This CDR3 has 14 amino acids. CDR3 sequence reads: CASSPDIRYNEQFF.

CDR3 in amino acids: CASSLTSVVGVYEQYF. The rearrangement links TRBV11-3 to TRBJ2-7. CDR3 length: 16 residues. Germline CDR1 is SGHNT and CDR2 is YENEEA.

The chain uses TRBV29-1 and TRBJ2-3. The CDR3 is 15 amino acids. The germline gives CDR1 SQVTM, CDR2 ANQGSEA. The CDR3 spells CSVEDRDGITDTQYF.

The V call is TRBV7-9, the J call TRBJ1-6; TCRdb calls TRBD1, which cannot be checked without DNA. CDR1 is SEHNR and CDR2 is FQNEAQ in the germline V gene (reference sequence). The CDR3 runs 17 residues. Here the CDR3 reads CASSFGQISSYNSPLHF.

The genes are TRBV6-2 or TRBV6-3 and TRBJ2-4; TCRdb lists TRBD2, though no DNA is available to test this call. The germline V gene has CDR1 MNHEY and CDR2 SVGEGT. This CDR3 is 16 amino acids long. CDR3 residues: CASSPTSGSHKNIQYF.

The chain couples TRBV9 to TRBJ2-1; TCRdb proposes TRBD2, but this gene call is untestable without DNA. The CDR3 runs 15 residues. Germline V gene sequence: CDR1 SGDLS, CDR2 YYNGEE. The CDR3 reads CASSLSGRAQNEQFF.

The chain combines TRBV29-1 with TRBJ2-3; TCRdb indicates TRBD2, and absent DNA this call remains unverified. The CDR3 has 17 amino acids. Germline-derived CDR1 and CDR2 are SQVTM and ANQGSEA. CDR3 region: CSVEVWTSGGGTDTQYF.

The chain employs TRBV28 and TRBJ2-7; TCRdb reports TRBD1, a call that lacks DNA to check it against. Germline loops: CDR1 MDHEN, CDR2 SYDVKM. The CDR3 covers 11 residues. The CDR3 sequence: CASGQAYEQYF.